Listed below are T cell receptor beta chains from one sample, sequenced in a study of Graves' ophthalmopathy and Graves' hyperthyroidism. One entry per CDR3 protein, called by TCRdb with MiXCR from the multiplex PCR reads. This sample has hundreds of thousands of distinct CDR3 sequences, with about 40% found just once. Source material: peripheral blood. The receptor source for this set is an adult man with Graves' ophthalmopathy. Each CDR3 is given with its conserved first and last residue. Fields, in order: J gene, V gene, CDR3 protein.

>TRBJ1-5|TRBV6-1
CASSGPTATQPQHF
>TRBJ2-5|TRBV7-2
CASNTSAGKGETQYF
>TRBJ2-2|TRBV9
CASEYSANTGELFF
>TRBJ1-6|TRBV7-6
CASSPASNSPLHF
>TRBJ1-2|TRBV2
CASNADTGELYGYTF
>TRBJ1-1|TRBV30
CAWSLRRTEAFF
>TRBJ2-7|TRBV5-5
CASSPLEGGGEAEQYF
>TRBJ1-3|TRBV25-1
CASSPTGRGDAIYF
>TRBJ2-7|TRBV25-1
CASSSSGTASYEQYF
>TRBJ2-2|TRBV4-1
CASSQDDRGNTGELFF
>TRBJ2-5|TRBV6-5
CASSEAVRGGTQYF
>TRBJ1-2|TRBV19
CASSIRGQGILGNTF
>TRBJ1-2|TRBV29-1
CSLWTGPDYGYTF
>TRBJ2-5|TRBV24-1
CATSDPVEETQYF
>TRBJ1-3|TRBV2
CASYGLDTALGNTIYF
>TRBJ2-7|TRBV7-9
CASSFNVNIPNYEQYF
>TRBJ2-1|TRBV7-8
CASSFSGGRGAVEQFF
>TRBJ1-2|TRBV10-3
CAIASPPYGYTF
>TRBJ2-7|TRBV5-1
CASSLALRDRGAYYYEQYF
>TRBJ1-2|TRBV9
CASSVADRDGYGYTF
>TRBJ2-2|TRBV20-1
CSARDQGGVGTGELFF
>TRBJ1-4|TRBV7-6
CASSLSGYEKLFF
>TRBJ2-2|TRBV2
CASRGQTGGTGELFF
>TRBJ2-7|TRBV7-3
CASSTGTGIGEQYF
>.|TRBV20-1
CSASTGGEQFF
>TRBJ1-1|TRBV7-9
CASSLGSWGEAFF
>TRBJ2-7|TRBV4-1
CASSGRDSSPYEQYF
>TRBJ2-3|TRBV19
CASSMLGLAETPTDTQYF
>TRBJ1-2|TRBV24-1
CATSESGDYGYTF
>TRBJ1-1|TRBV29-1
CSVVTPRMNTEAFF
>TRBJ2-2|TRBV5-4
CASSFPTDGKDTGELFF
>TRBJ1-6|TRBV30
CAWRAQGQPLHF
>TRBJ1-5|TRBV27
CASVGQNCNQPQHF
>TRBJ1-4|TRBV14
CASSPRTEGKLFF
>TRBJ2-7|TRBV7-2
CAWRGGTGAGEQYF
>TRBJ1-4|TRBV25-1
CASSLVGTGIYEKLFF
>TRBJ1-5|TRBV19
CASSKVVRTTPQHF
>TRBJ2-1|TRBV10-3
CAISELGAQNEQFF
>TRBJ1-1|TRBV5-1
CASSLGPSGRSTGAVNTEAFF
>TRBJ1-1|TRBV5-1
CTNSLGQRNTEAFF
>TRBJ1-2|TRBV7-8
CASSLARKPYGYTF
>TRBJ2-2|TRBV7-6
CASLRNANTGELFF
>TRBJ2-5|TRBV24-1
CATSDLLPGQQETQYF
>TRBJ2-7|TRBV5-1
CASSLGRTGASSYEQYF
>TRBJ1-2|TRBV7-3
CASSFAGAGRNYGYTF
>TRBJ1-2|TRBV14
CASSQEGGDRINYGYTF
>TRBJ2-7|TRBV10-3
CAIGRSGGNEQYF
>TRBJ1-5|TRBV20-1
CSARDRNQNQPQHF
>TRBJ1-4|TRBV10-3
CAISGTENEKLFF
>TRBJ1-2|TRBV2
CASSERGGDYGYTF
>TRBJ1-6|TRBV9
CASSSDAGDFGYNSPLHF
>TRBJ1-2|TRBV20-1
CSASSASLNYGYTF
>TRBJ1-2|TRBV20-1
CSARDNSQTANYGYTF